Listed below are T cell receptor delta chains from one sample, sequenced in a study of Vδ1+ human thymocytes. TCRdb ran CATT on the multiplex PCR reads. There are tens of thousands of delta-chain clones in the sample; more than 15% occur only once, and 0.5% lies in the top ten. Material for sequencing was Vdelta1+ gamma-delta thymocytes from the thymus. These receptors were taken from a boy in the first two years of life who had congenital heart surgery. Both conserved end residues are part of each CDR3. Each record gives: V gene, J gene, D gene, clone size, CDR3 protein, CDR3 DNA. A D gene is named only where the DNA matches it firmly. A clone size is listed for some rows: how often the clone was seen (once, few, many), or a class if it is expanded.

v_call: TRDV1
j_call: TRDJ1
d_call: TRDD3
clone_size: .
cdr3_aa: CALGELIIGGITDKLIF
cdr3_nt: TGTGCTCTTGGGGAACTCATTATAGGGGGGATAACCGATAAACTCATCTTT

v_call: TRDV1
j_call: TRDJ1
d_call: .
clone_size: .
cdr3_aa: CALGSQRGYTDKLIF
cdr3_nt: TGTGCTCTTGGGTCCCAACGGGGGTACACCGATAAACTCATCTTT

v_call: TRDV1
j_call: TRDJ1
d_call: TRDD3
clone_size: .
cdr3_aa: CALGELASSGGYGTDKLIF
cdr3_nt: TGTGCTCTTGGGGAACTAGCCAGTTCGGGGGGATACGGCACCGATAAACTCATCTTT

v_call: TRDV1
j_call: TRDJ1
d_call: .
clone_size: .
cdr3_aa: CALGELLGSIHLDTDKLIF
cdr3_nt: TGTGCTCTTGGGGAACTGCTGGGATCAATCCACTTAGACACCGATAAACTCATCTTT

v_call: TRDV1
j_call: TRDJ1
d_call: .
clone_size: .
cdr3_aa: CALGVNPFLRGYPNHPDKLIF
cdr3_nt: TGTGCTCTTGGGGTCAACCCTTTCCTACGGGGATACCCCAATCATCCCGATAAACTCATCTTT

v_call: TRDV1
j_call: TRDJ1
d_call: TRDD3
clone_size: .
cdr3_aa: CALGELAFQRVALLGDTVTDKLIF
cdr3_nt: TGTGCTCTTGGGGAGTTGGCCTTCCAAAGGGTAGCTTTACTGGGGGATACGGTTACCGATAAACTCATCTTT

v_call: TRDV1
j_call: TRDJ1
d_call: TRDD2
clone_size: few
cdr3_aa: CALGARLPTLWGSLHTDKLIF
cdr3_nt: TGTGCTCTTGGGGCCCGCCTTCCTACGTTGTGGGGGTCACTTCACACCGATAAACTCATCTTT

v_call: TRDV2
j_call: TRDJ1
d_call: .
clone_size: few
cdr3_aa: CACDTGGPTPCTDKLIF
cdr3_nt: TGTGCCTGTGACACCGGGGGTCCCACTCCGTGCACCGATAAACTCATCTTT

v_call: TRDV2
j_call: TRDJ1
d_call: TRDD3
clone_size: .
cdr3_aa: CACDTGLLGDTEREYGDKLIF
cdr3_nt: TGTGCCTGTGACACGGGTCTACTGGGGGATACGGAGAGGGAATATGGCGATAAACTCATCTTT

v_call: TRDV1
j_call: TRDJ1
d_call: TRDD3
clone_size: .
cdr3_aa: CALGGPFPTLGITGGPTFYTDKLIF
cdr3_nt: TGTGCTCTTGGGGGCCCTTTCCCTACGCTGGGGATTACTGGGGGGCCTACTTTCTACACCGATAAACTCATCTTT

v_call: TRDV1
j_call: TRDJ1
d_call: .
clone_size: few
cdr3_aa: CALGEVTPGETYMGSTDKLIF
cdr3_nt: TGTGCTCTTGGGGAGGTTACGCCTGGGGAAACATACATGGGTTCCACCGATAAACTCATCTTT

v_call: TRDV1
j_call: TRDJ1
d_call: .
clone_size: .
cdr3_aa: CALGVFLRWGPYTDKLIF
cdr3_nt: TGTGCTCTTGGGGTCTTCCTGCGATGGGGACCCTACACCGATAAACTCATCTTT

v_call: TRDV1
j_call: TRDJ1
d_call: .
clone_size: few
cdr3_aa: CALGERVFLRSGGDKLIF
cdr3_nt: TGTGCTCTTGGGGAACGGGTCTTCCTTCGTTCTGGGGGGGATAAACTCATCTTT

v_call: TRDV1
j_call: TRDJ1
d_call: TRDD3
clone_size: .
cdr3_aa: CALGELCLPTSEVYWGINLTDKLIF
cdr3_nt: TGTGCTCTTGGGGAACTCTGCCTTCCTACGTCGGAAGTTTACTGGGGGATAAACTTGACCGATAAACTCATCTTT

v_call: TRDV1
j_call: TRDJ1
d_call: .
clone_size: .
cdr3_aa: CALAASANSSSYTDKLIF
cdr3_nt: TGTGCTCTTGCGGCTAGCGCCAATTCTTCTTCGTACACCGATAAACTCATCTTT

v_call: TRDV1
j_call: TRDJ1
d_call: TRDD3
clone_size: .
cdr3_aa: CALRPSYESGGYIDKLIF
cdr3_nt: TGTGCTCTACGTCCTTCCTACGAGTCTGGGGGATACATAGATAAACTCATCTTT

v_call: TRDV1
j_call: TRDJ1
d_call: TRDD2
clone_size: few
cdr3_aa: CALGDPGPSLGNTDKLIF
cdr3_nt: TGTGCTCTTGGGGACCCAGGGCCTTCCTTGGGTAATACCGATAAACTCATCTTT

v_call: TRDV1
j_call: TRDJ1
d_call: .
clone_size: .
cdr3_aa: CALGEQWGEGYTDKLIF
cdr3_nt: TGTGCTCTTGGGGAACAGTGGGGAGAGGGGTACACCGATAAACTCATCTTT

v_call: TRDV1
j_call: TRDJ1
d_call: TRDD2
clone_size: .
cdr3_aa: CALGDLILPTTGAGPPYTDKPIF
cdr3_nt: TGTGCTCTTGGGGATCTGATCCTTCCTACAACTGGGGCTGGTCCCCCATACACCGATAAACCCATCTTT

v_call: TRDV1
j_call: TRDJ1
d_call: .
clone_size: few
cdr3_aa: CALLSSGDKLIF
cdr3_nt: TGTGCTCTCCTCTCTTCGGGCGATAAACTCATCTTT

v_call: TRDV1
j_call: TRDJ1
d_call: TRDD3
clone_size: few
cdr3_aa: CALGELGLRWGILDKLIF
cdr3_nt: TGTGCTCTTGGGGAACTAGGCCTTCGCTGGGGGATACTCGATAAACTCATCTTT

v_call: TRDV1
j_call: TRDJ1
d_call: TRDD3
clone_size: few
cdr3_aa: CALGEFPHSGGSGDKLIF
cdr3_nt: TGTGCTCTTGGGGAATTCCCTCACTCTGGGGGATCGGGCGATAAACTCATCTTT

v_call: TRDV1
j_call: TRDJ1
d_call: TRDD3
clone_size: .
cdr3_aa: CALGDPLGRGDRYKLIF
cdr3_nt: TGTGCTCTTGGGGACCCCCTGGGTCGGGGGGATCGTTATAAACTCATCTTT

v_call: TRDV1
j_call: TRDJ1
d_call: TRDD2
clone_size: .
cdr3_aa: CALGVSFLLSHKLIF
cdr3_nt: TGTGCTCTTGGGGTAAGCTTCCTACTCAGTCATAAACTCATCTTT

v_call: TRDV1
j_call: TRDJ1
d_call: TRDD3
clone_size: .
cdr3_aa: CALGELPRPPGVGDKYSYSTDKLIF
cdr3_nt: TGTGCTCTTGGGGAACTCCCCAGGCCTCCCGGGGTGGGGGATAAGTACTCGTACAGCACCGATAAACTCATCTTT

v_call: TRDV1
j_call: TRDJ1
d_call: .
clone_size: .
cdr3_aa: CALGNCYPVGYTDKLIF
cdr3_nt: TGTGCTCTTGGGAACTGCTACCCGGTCGGGTACACCGATAAACTCATCTTT

v_call: TRDV1
j_call: TRDJ1
d_call: TRDD3
clone_size: .
cdr3_aa: CALGERAALGDTRKRYTDKLIF
cdr3_nt: TGTGCTCTTGGGGAACGGGCCGCACTGGGGGATACCCGAAAGAGGTACACCGATAAACTCATCTTT

v_call: TRDV1
j_call: TRDJ1
d_call: .
clone_size: few
cdr3_aa: CALGELHRPCAGLYTDKLIF
cdr3_nt: TGTGCTCTTGGGGAACTGCATCGTCCTTGCGCTGGGCTTTACACCGATAAACTCATCTTT

v_call: TRDV1
j_call: TRDJ1
d_call: TRDD3
clone_size: few
cdr3_aa: CALGEPPKLHPWGEYTDKLIF
cdr3_nt: TGTGCTCTTGGGGAACCTCCCAAACTTCACCCCTGGGGGGAGTACACCGATAAACTCATCTTT

v_call: TRDV1
j_call: TRDJ1
d_call: TRDD3
clone_size: .
cdr3_aa: CALGEHGTGGIFDKLIF
cdr3_nt: TGTGCTCTTGGGGAACATGGTACTGGGGGAATATTCGATAAACTCATCTTT

v_call: TRDV1
j_call: TRDJ1
d_call: TRDD3
clone_size: .
cdr3_aa: CALGERRTSYGHWGIHHTDKLIF
cdr3_nt: TGTGCTCTTGGGGAACGGAGAACTTCCTACGGGCACTGGGGGATCCACCACACCGATAAACTCATCTTT

v_call: TRDV1
j_call: TRDJ1
d_call: .
clone_size: few
cdr3_aa: CALGKSSSMGVKYTDKLIF
cdr3_nt: TGTGCTCTTGGGAAGAGTTCCAGTATGGGGGTCAAGTACACCGATAAACTCATCTTT

v_call: TRDV1
j_call: TRDJ1
d_call: .
clone_size: .
cdr3_aa: CALGEAQHLPGDQVYTDKLIF
cdr3_nt: TGTGCTCTTGGGGAAGCACAGCACCTTCCGGGGGACCAAGTATACACCGATAAACTCATCTTT

v_call: TRDV1
j_call: TRDJ1
d_call: TRDD2
clone_size: .
cdr3_aa: CALGARFPAFLTDKLIF
cdr3_nt: TGTGCTCTTGGGGCACGATTCCCGGCCTTCCTGACCGATAAACTCATCTTT

v_call: TRDV1
j_call: TRDJ1
d_call: .
clone_size: few
cdr3_aa: CALGVSAPRTPYTDKLIF
cdr3_nt: TGTGCTCTTGGGGTCTCGGCCCCGAGAACCCCGTACACCGATAAACTCATCTTT

v_call: TRDV1
j_call: TRDJ1
d_call: TRDD3
clone_size: .
cdr3_aa: CALEFRLLGDTYTDKLIF
cdr3_nt: TGTGCTCTTGAGTTTAGGTTACTGGGGGATACGTACACCGATAAACTCATCTTT

v_call: TRDV1
j_call: TRDJ1
d_call: TRDD3
clone_size: .
cdr3_aa: CALGETPWPIWGILPDKLIF
cdr3_nt: TGTGCTCTTGGGGAAACCCCCTGGCCTATCTGGGGGATACTACCCGATAAACTCATCTTT

v_call: TRDV2
j_call: TRDJ3
d_call: .
clone_size: .
cdr3_aa: CACDCPHNQRLLGPTKKSSWDTRQMFF
cdr3_nt: TGTGCCTGTGACTGCCCTCACAATCAACGACTCCTAGGGCCCACGAAAAAAAGCTCCTGGGACACCCGACAGATGTTTTTC

v_call: TRDV1
j_call: TRDJ1
d_call: .
clone_size: .
cdr3_aa: CALGGWTLLRGKLIF
cdr3_nt: TGTGCTCTTGGGGGCTGGACCCTACTCAGGGGTAAACTCATCTTT

v_call: TRDV1
j_call: TRDJ1
d_call: TRDD3
clone_size: .
cdr3_aa: CALGELLLPGGWVTDKLIF
cdr3_nt: TGTGCTCTTGGGGAACTTCTCCTACCTGGGGGATGGGTCACCGATAAACTCATCTTT

v_call: TRDV1
j_call: TRDJ1
d_call: TRDD3
clone_size: .
cdr3_aa: CALGEPPVGETDKLIF
cdr3_nt: TGTGCTCTTGGGGAACCCCCGGTGGGGGAGACCGATAAACTCATCTTT

v_call: TRDV1
j_call: TRDJ1
d_call: .
clone_size: .
cdr3_aa: CALGEAYNDKLIF
cdr3_nt: TGTGCTCTTGGGGAGGCCTACAACGATAAACTCATCTTT

v_call: TRDV1
j_call: TRDJ1
d_call: TRDD3
clone_size: few
cdr3_aa: CALGELFPLFGIYWGYTDKLIF
cdr3_nt: TGTGCTCTTGGGGAATTGTTCCCCCTCTTCGGCATCTACTGGGGGTACACCGATAAACTCATCTTT

v_call: TRDV1
j_call: TRDJ1
d_call: .
clone_size: few
cdr3_aa: CALGEPRARCWGSLNCAYTDKLIF
cdr3_nt: TGTGCTCTTGGGGAACCTAGAGCACGTTGTTGGGGATCCTTGAATTGCGCGTACACCGATAAACTCATCTTT

v_call: TRDV1
j_call: TRDJ1
d_call: .
clone_size: few
cdr3_aa: CALGDFPFLPKGGYTDKLIF
cdr3_nt: TGTGCTCTTGGGGATTTCCCTTTCCTTCCTAAGGGGGGATACACCGATAAACTCATCTTT

v_call: TRDV1
j_call: TRDJ1
d_call: TRDD3
clone_size: .
cdr3_aa: CALGENCSRGDKPFTDKLIF
cdr3_nt: TGTGCTCTTGGGGAAAATTGTTCGCGGGGGGATAAACCCTTCACCGATAAACTCATCTTT

v_call: TRDV1
j_call: TRDJ1
d_call: .
clone_size: .
cdr3_aa: CALGDGVPHTPTDKLIF
cdr3_nt: TGTGCTCTTGGGGATGGGGTTCCGCATACACCCACCGATAAACTCATCTTT

v_call: TRDV1
j_call: TRDJ1
d_call: .
clone_size: .
cdr3_aa: CALGLCGVDTDKLIF
cdr3_nt: TGTGCTCTTGGACTCTGTGGGGTGGACACCGATAAACTCATCTTT

v_call: TRDV1
j_call: TRDJ1
d_call: TRDD3
clone_size: .
cdr3_aa: CALGGSFFLTGGHTDKLIF
cdr3_nt: TGTGCTCTTGGGGGTTCCTTTTTCCTCACTGGGGGCCACACCGATAAACTCATCTTT